This TCR beta chain is drawn from a study of shared clonotypes between healthy human individuals. The wider study: Per donor, three plates held CD4 naive cells, three held CD4 memory, two held CD8 naive and one held CD8 memory. Study-wide results and limits: Sampling involved blood alone; tissue repertoires likely differ.

On this clone itself: Its specificity is unknown. This is likely an artifact of a read error, given a far larger clone one base away. The same CDR3 is also encoded by other DNA sequences in this sample.

Methods used by the authors: Junction-only immunoSEQ sequences carried no quality scores, so filtering differed. The assay was immunoSEQ multiplex PCR, and TCRdb's table has in-frame clones only and misses some. D and trimming were read from the DNA, whereas the V and J calls and clone size are those reported in that table. The sample lists approximately 120,000 clones, about 71% occurring once. Looked up from germline, CDR1 is MGHRA and CDR2 is YSYEKL. This CDR3 region has 16 residues. V trimming: 0 bases; J trimming: 2 bases; junction bases outside the gene matches: 7. J is TRBJ2-7 and V is TRBV4-1; 7 bases match TRBD2. The specimen was memory CD8+ T cells sorted from blood. Subset indicated: CD45RO+ cells pooled with CCR7-negative TemRA cells. The source is a woman aged 25-40 years in good health. CDR3 amino acids: CASSQEGAGDPYEQYF. The CDR3 coding sequence is TGCGCCAGCAGCCAAGAAGGGGCGGGAGATCCCTACGAGCAGTACTTC.